This passage covers 14 T cell receptor beta chains from one sample sequenced in a study of T-cell reconstitution after alpha-beta-depleted transplantation in children. TCRbeta library construction was performed incorporating unique molecular identifiers. MiXCR was run by TCRdb on the PCR reads, yielding one entry per CDR3 protein. Here the sample spans about 250,000 distinct CDR3 sequences, 20% to 30% being singletons. The starting material was PBMCs, mostly from graft donor cells, obtained 360 days after TCRalphabeta/CD19-depleted stem cell transplant. The receptor source for this set is a female patient aged 2-9 years who had a stem cell transplant for congenital amegakaryocytic thrombocytopenia, so the T cells may come from the graft donor.

This rearrangement joins TRBV28 to TRBJ2-7, with 7 bases identical to TRBD1. CDR1 and CDR2 from the germline V gene are MDHEN and SYDVKM. V was pared by 8 bases and J by 0 bases, with 7 bases of the junction left unmatched. This CDR3 contains 14 residues. The CDR3 DNA reads as TGTGCCAGCCAAACGGGACAGCACTCCTACGAGCAGTACTTC. Amino acid sequence: CASQTGQHSYEQYF.

This chain connects TRBV18 to TRBJ2-2; possibly TRBD1 for D (6 bases). The V gene lost 6 bases and the J gene lost 12 bases, with 17 bases spanning the gap. Germline CDR1 KGHSH, CDR2 LQKENI. The CDR3 is made up of 13 amino acids. The CDR3 nucleotides are TGTGCCAGCTCCCAGAGAGCTCAGGGGAAGCTGTTTTTT. This translates into CASSQRAQGKLFF.

This clonotype turned up a few times. The chain employs TRBV12-3 or TRBV12-4 and TRBJ2-3; 14 nucleotides line up with TRBD2. The CDR3 length is 17 residues. Germline trimming cut 5 bases from V and 2 bases from J; bases unmatched to any gene: 6. CDR3 region: CASSKWTSGGFTDTQYF. CDR3 DNA sequence: TGTGCCAGCAGTAAATGGACTAGCGGGGGGTTCACAGATACGCAGTATTTT.

This clonotype was detected ten times or more. The gene calls are TRBV4-2 and TRBJ2-1; no reliable D call. The V gene's germline CDR1 is LGHNA and CDR2 YNFKEQ. The length of the CDR3 is 15 residues. V shed 4 bases and J shed 0 bases, with 10 bases lying between them. CDR3 in amino acids: CASSRHLSSYNEQFF. CDR3 DNA sequence: TGTGCCAGCAGCCGCCACCTCAGCTCCTACAATGAGCAGTTCTTC.

This clonotype was picked up many times. V is TRBV28 and J is TRBJ2-1; D remains ambiguous. The germline V gene has CDR1 MDHEN and CDR2 SYDVKM. The CDR3 is 12 amino acids. The germline V and J ends were trimmed by 5 bases and 9 bases, with 11 bases remaining between them. CDR3 DNA: TGTGCCAGCAGTCTACAAATATTTGAGCAGTTCTTC. Translation: CASSLQIFEQFF.

This chain uses TRBV5-1 with TRBJ2-7; 13 bases match TRBD2. V lost 7 bases to trimming and J lost 6 bases; unmatched junction nucleotides: 10. Per the germline V gene, CDR1 is SGHRS and CDR2 is YFSETQ. The CDR3 totals 15 residues. DNA for the CDR3: TGCGCCAGCGCGCCCGGGACTAGCGGGGCGTTCGAGCAGTACTTC. Translated, it gives CASAPGTSGAFEQYF.

This clonotype occurred many times. The chain carries TRBV10-3 and TRBJ2-3; D remains ambiguous. V was pared by 0 bases and J by 4 bases, with 8 bases between. CDR3 length: 14 amino acids. Looked up from germline, CDR1 is ENHRY and CDR2 is SYGVKD. For the CDR3, the DNA is TGTGCCATCAGTGAGTCCGGTATGGCAGATACGCAGTATTTT. This encodes CAISESGMADTQYF.

The chain uses TRBV19 and TRBJ2-7; 8 bases match TRBD1. Germline V lookup: CDR1 LNHDA, CDR2 SQIVND (reference sequence). The CDR3 sequence is 13 residues long. The junction had 7 bases not matched to a gene; V was cut back by 5 bases and J by 7 bases. DNA of the CDR3: TGTGCCAGTAGTGACAGGGGAAAAAGTGAGCAGTACTTC. Translation gives CASSDRGKSEQYF.

This clonotype showed up many times. The J gene is TRBJ1-1, the V gene TRBV9; D is unresolved. The CDR3 loop spans 13 amino acids. Germline CDR1 reads SGDLS; CDR2 reads YYNGEE. V lost 0 bases, J lost 3 bases, and 6 bases lay in between. CDR3 protein: CASSVEQYTEAFF. CDR3 coding DNA: TGTGCCAGCAGCGTAGAACAGTACACTGAAGCTTTCTTT.

The rearrangement joins TRBV2 to TRBJ1-2; 9 positions match TRBD1. Trimming took 6 bases from V and 4 from J; bases not matched to a gene: 6. The germline V gene encodes CDR1 SNHLY and CDR2 FYNNEI. The CDR3 has 14 amino acids. CDR3 nucleotides: TGTGCCAGCAGCAATTGGGACAGGGTCTATGGCTACACCTTC. Translating it yields CASSNWDRVYGYTF.

V usage is TRBV7-3 and J usage is TRBJ2-3; 11 bases match TRBD2. This CDR3 has 17 amino acids. Germline CDR1 is SGHTA and CDR2 is FQGTGA. Trimming cost V 0 bases and J 3 bases; bases outside gene matches: 5. In nucleotides, the CDR3 is TGTGCCAGCAGCTTAACGACTAGCGGGATGGGAACAGATACGCAGTATTTT. Its translation is CASSLTTSGMGTDTQYF.

This clonotype was recorded a few times. This sequence joins TRBV5-1 and TRBJ2-5; D call uncertain. The CDR3 consists of 11 residues. Germline CDR1 and CDR2: SGHRS and YFSETQ. Deletions cut 5 bases from V and 4 bases from J, with 6 bases between. CDR3 nucleotides: TGCGCCAGCAGGATTATAGAGACCCAGTACTTC. Protein sequence: CASRIIETQYF.

V and J are TRBV19 and TRBJ2-3, with a weak D call TRBD1 (7 bases). This CDR3 is 14 amino acids long. V lost 4 bases, J lost 4 bases, and 12 bases lay in between. Germline V gene data show CDR1 as LNHDA and CDR2 as SQIVND (reference sequence). The CDR3 protein is CASSRTGEADTQYF. CDR3 in DNA: TGTGCCAGTAGTAGAACAGGGGAGGCAGATACGCAGTATTTT.

This clonotype was picked up a small number of times. V and J are TRBV5-1 and TRBJ2-1; D ambiguous. Trimming pared 0 bases from V and 3 bases from J, leaving 13 bases between. This CDR3 contains 16 residues. Germline V gives CDR1 SGHRS, CDR2 YFSETQ. DNA for the CDR3: TGCGCCAGCAGCTTGGCCCTCGCCTCCTTCTACAATGAGCAGTTCTTC. Protein: CASSLALASFYNEQFF. Combining the CDR3 with reference TRBV5-1 and TRBJ2-1 gives the whole variable domain KAGVTQTPRYLIKTRGQQVTLSCSPISGHRSVSWYQQTPGQGLQFLFEYFSETQRNKGNFPGRFSGRQFSNSRSEMNVSTLELGDSALYLCASSLALASFYNEQFFGPGTRLTVL.